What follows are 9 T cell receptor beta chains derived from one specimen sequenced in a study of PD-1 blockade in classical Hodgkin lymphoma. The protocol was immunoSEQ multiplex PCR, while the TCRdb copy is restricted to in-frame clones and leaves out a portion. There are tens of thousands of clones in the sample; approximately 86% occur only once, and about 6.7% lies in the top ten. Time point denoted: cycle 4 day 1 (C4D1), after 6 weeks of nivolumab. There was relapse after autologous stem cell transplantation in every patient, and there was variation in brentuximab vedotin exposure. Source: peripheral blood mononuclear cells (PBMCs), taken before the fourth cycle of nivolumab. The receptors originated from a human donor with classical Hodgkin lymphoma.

The CDR3 DNA sequence: TGTGCCAGCAGGGGGACTCCGAAAGAGACCCAGTACTTC. Amino acid sequence: CASRGTPKETQYF. The chain has TRBV6-5 and TRBJ2-5, with D perhaps matching TRBD2 (6 bases). CDR1 and CDR2 (germline): MNHEY, SVGAGI. The CDR3 loop spans 13 amino acids. V was trimmed by 6 bases and J by 3 bases, leaving 11 bases between them.

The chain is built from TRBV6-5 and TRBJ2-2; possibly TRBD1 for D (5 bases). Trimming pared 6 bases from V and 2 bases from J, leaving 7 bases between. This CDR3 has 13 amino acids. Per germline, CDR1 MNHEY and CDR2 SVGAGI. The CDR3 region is CASRGPNTGELFF. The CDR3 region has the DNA TGTGCCAGCAGGGGGCCAAACACCGGGGAGCTGTTTTTT.

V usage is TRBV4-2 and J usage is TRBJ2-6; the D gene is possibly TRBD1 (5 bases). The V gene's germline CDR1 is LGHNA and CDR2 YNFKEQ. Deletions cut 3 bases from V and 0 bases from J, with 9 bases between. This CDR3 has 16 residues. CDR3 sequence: CASSQYTGSGANVLTF. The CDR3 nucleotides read TGTGCCAGCAGCCAGTACACAGGCTCTGGGGCCAACGTCCTGACTTTC.

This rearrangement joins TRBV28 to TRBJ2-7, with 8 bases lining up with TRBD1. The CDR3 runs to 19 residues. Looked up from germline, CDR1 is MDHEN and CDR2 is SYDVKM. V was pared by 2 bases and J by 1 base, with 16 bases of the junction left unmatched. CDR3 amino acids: CASSLLSFTDRVISYEQYF. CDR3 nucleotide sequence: TGTGCCAGCAGTTTACTATCCTTTACGGACAGGGTGATTTCCTACGAGCAGTACTTC.

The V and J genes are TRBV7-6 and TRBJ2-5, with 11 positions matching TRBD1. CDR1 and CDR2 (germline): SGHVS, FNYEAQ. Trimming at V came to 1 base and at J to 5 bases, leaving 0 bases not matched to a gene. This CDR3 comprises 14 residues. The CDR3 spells CASSLGTGGETQYF. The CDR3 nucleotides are TGTGCCAGCAGCTTAGGGACAGGGGGCGAGACCCAGTACTTC.

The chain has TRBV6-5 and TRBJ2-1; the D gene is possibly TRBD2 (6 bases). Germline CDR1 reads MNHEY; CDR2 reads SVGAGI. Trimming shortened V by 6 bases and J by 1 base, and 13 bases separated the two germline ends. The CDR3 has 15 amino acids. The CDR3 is CASSHGRGSYNEQFF. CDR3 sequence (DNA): TGTGCCAGCAGCCACGGACGGGGGTCCTACAATGAGCAGTTCTTC.

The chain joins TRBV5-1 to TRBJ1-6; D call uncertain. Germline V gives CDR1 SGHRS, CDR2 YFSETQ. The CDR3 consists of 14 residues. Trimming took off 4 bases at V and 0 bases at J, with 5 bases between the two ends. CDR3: CASSESSYNSPLHF. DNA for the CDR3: TGCGCCAGCAGCGAGAGCTCCTATAATTCACCCCTCCACTTT.

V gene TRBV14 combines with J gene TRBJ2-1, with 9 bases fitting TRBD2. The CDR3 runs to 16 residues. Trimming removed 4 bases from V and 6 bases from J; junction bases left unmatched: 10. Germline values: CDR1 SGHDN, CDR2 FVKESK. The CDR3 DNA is TGTGCCAGCAGCCCCCTTAGCGGGGGAGATTCCAATGAGCAGTTCTTC. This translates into CASSPLSGGDSNEQFF.

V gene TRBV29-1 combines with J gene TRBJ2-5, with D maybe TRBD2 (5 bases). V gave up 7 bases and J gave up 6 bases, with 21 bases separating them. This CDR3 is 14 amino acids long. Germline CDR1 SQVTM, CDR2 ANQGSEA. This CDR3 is CSGGLAPRPQTQYF. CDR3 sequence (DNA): TGCAGCGGAGGACTGGCACCACGACCTCAGACCCAGTACTTC.